This entry describes one TCR beta chain. Its antigen is unidentified. Only in-frame clones appear in the TCRdb table, and some are missing; sequencing was by immunoSEQ multiplex PCR. The sample records some 150,000 clones, about nine tenths being singletons. Second-dose timings of about 4 or about 12 weeks were pooled. The sample originates from a study of T cell responses to AZD1222 COVID-19 vaccine. The CDR3 contains 19 residues. CDR1 is SGDLS, CDR2 YYNGEE, per germline. V gave up 4 bases and J gave up 4 bases; unmatched junction bases: 20. Study-level points and caveats: Most donors were white British, females outnumbered males, and clonal diversity was possibly underestimated.

The rearrangement joins TRBV9 to TRBJ2-3, with 8 bases aligning to TRBD2. The sequence was obtained from an adult who received the AZD1222 COVID-19 vaccine. The source material was peripheral blood, sampled 28 days after the second AZD1222 dose. CDR3: CASSPRAGDTGGTSDTQYF. The CDR3 DNA sequence: TGTGCCAGCAGCCCGAGAGCGGGAGATACGGGTGGAACCTCAGATACGCAGTATTTT.